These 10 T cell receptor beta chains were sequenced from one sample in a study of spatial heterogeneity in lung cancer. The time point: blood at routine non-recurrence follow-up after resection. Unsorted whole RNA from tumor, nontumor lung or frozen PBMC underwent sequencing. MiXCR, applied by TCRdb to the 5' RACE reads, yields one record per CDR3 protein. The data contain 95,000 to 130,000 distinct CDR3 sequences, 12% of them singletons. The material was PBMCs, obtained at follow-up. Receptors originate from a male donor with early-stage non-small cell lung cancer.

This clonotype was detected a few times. Written as DNA, the CDR3 is TGTGCCAGCAGCCAAGGGGCAGGTTTGAACACTGAAGCTTTCTTT. It codes for CASSQGAGLNTEAFF. The chain carries TRBV3-1 and TRBJ1-1; no clear D. This CDR3 has 15 amino acids. V lost 1 base to trimming and J lost 0 bases, with 9 bases between them. Germline CDR1 is LGHDT and CDR2 is YNNKEL (reference sequence).

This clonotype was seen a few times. The CDR3 region is CSVRQGAIITEAFF. CDR3 sequence (DNA): TGCAGTGTCCGACAGGGGGCTATAATAACTGAAGCTTTCTTT. V gene TRBV20-1 combines with J gene TRBJ1-1; 10 positions agree with TRBD1. This CDR3 is built from 14 residues. The trim removed 7 bases at V and 5 bases at J, leaving 10 bases unmatched. Germline V gene lookup returns CDR1 DFQATT and CDR2 SNEGSKA (reference sequence).

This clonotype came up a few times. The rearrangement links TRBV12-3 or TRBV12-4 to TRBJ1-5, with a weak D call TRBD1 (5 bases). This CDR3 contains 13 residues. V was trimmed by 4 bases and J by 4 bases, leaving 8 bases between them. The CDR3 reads CASSSGENQPQHF. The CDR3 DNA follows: TGTGCCAGCAGTTCGGGGGAGAATCAGCCCCAGCATTTT.

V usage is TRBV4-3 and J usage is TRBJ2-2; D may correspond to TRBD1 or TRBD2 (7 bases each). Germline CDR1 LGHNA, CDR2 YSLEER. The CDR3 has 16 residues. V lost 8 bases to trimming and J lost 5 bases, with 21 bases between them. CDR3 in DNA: TGCGCCAGCGGCCCCGAGGGGGCGGGGGTAACCGGGGAGCTGTTTTTT. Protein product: CASGPEGAGVTGELFF.

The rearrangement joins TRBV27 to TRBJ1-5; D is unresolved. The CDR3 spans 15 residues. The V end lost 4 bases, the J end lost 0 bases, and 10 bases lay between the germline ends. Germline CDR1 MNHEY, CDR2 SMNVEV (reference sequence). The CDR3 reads CASSSAGYSNQPQHF. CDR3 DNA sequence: TGTGCCAGCAGTTCCGCCGGTTATAGCAATCAGCCCCAGCATTTT.

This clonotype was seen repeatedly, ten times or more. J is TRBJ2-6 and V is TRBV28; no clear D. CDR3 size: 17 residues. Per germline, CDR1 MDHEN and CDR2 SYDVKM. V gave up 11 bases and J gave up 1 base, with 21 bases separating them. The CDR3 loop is CASRQAGVMSGANVLTF. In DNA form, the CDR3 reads TGTGCCTCTCGCCAGGCAGGCGTTATGTCTGGGGCCAACGTCCTGACTTTC.

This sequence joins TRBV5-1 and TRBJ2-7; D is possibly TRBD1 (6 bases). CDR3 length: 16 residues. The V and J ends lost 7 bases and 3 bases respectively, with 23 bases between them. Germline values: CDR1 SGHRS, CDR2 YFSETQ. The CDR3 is CASRSQPLTGGYEQYF. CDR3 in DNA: TGCGCCAGCCGGTCCCAACCTCTGACAGGTGGCTACGAGCAGTACTTC.

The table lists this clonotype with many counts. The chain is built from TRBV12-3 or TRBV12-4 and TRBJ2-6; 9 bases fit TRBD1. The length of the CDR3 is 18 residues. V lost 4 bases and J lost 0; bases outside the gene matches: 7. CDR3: CASSSIQGARSGANVLTF. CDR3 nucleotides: TGTGCCAGCAGTTCAATACAGGGGGCCCGCTCTGGGGCCAACGTCCTGACTTTC.

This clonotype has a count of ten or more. The CDR3: CSARDPAGGRTDTQYF. CDR3 nucleotide sequence: TGCAGTGCTAGAGATCCGGCGGGGGGGCGAACAGATACGCAGTATTTT. The chain couples TRBV20-1 to TRBJ2-3; 9 bases are a match to TRBD2. The CDR3 loop spans 16 amino acids. V dropped 0 bases and J dropped 3; count of bases not matched to a gene: 7. CDR1 is DFQATT, CDR2 SNEGSKA, per germline (reference sequence).

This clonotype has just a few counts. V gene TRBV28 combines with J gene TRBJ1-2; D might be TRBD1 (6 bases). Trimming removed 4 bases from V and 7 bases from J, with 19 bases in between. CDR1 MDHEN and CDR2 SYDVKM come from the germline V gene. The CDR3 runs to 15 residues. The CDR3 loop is CASSSGAQGWLGYTF. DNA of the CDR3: TGTGCCAGCAGTTCGGGAGCACAGGGTTGGCTTGGCTACACCTTC.